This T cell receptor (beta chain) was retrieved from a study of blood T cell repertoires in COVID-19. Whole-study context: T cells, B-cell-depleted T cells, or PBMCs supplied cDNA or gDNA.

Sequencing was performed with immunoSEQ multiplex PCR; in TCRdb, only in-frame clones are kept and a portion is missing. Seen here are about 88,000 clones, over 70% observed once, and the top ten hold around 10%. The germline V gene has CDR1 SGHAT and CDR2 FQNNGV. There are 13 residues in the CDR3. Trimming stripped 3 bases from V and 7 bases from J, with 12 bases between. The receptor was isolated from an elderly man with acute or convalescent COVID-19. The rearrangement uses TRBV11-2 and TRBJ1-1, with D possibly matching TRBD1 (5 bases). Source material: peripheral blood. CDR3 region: CASSLGGGYEAFF. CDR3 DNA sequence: TGTGCCAGCAGCTTGGGGGGTGGATATGAAGCTTTCTTT.